Sequencing of this TCR beta chain was carried out in a study of T cell responses to AZD1222 COVID-19 vaccine. The germline CDR1 and CDR2 sequences are KGHSH and LQKENI. V was pared by 1 base and J by 5 bases, with 10 bases between. The CDR3 covers 14 residues. Using immunoSEQ multiplex PCR, the repertoire was profiled, and TCRdb retains in-frame clones only, with some absent. This repertoire shows tens of thousands of clones, around nine tenths found once; its top ten account for around 5.2%. The sample in question was peripheral blood, obtained on day 0 of AZD1222 vaccination. The TCR sequence derives from an adult in good health. This chain connects TRBV18 to TRBJ2-3, with D perhaps TRBD2 (5 bases). As DNA, the CDR3 is TGTGCCAGCTCACCACAGCGGATGGGAGATACGCAGTATTTT. It yields the protein CASSPQRMGDTQYF. Full variable domain (remainder filled in from reference TRBV18 and TRBJ2-3): NAGVMQNPRHLVRRRGQEARLRCSPMKGHSHVYWYRQLPEEGLKFMVYLQKENIIDESGMPKERFSAEFPKEGPSILRIQQVVRGDSAAYFCASSPQRMGDTQYFGPGTRLTVL.